This T cell receptor (beta chain) was found in a study of shared clonotypes between healthy human individuals (dated by TCRdb to the early 2020s). Background on the whole study: A couple of women and a few men aged 18 to 49 years were included in the cohort. For each donor, three plates each were used for CD4 naive and CD4 memory, two plates were used for CD8 naive, and one plate was used for CD8 memory. The study deeply sequenced blood TCR repertoires of five healthy adults to estimate repertoire size and the extent of clonotype sharing between individuals. Different laboratories and diverse techniques were used to prepare libraries and sequence TCR repertoires, to increase sequencing depth and limit assay-specific biases. Per donor, leukapheresis produced somewhere between about 0.85 and 10 billion PBMCs.

CD8 naive samples consisted of CD45RO-negative cells that were positively selected for CCR7, yielding a CD45RA+CCR7+ population without TemRA cells. Donors were healthy HIV-negative adults with no recently reported acute infections or vaccinations. Every donor was a Caucasian adult living in Nashville, Tennessee, USA. After blood collection by leukapheresis, PBMCs were isolated using Ficoll-Histopaque density gradient centrifugation and then cryopreserved in the vapor phase of liquid nitrogen. Analytical flow cytometry was used to check the purity and quantity of each magnetically sorted T cell population. Genomic DNA was isolated from each sorted fraction and quantified by UV absorbance on a Nanodrop 2000c. Using the deep immunoSEQ assay, TCR CDR3 regions were amplified from genomic DNA by multiplex PCR. Extracted genomic DNA from each cell subset was distributed evenly across all wells of several immunoSEQ 96-well plates, and each plate was treated as a replicate. For sorted subsets, each replicate PCR was loaded with approximately 0.2 ug genomic DNA, equivalent to 25,000 to 35,000 T cell genomes. The purified libraries were quantified using a Qubit 3.0 fluorometer, sized with a Bioanalyzer 2100, and then quantified again using the KAPA Library Quantification kit. Each immunoSEQ 96-well plate was sequenced on its own single-read 150-cycle Illumina NextSeq 550 flow cell. The authors' analysis ran thus. Because the immunoSEQ output included only junctional sequences and no quality scores, the filtering could not be the same as the filtering used for full-length reads. Sequences were annotated with PyIR, a Python wrapper for IgBLAST v1.9, and V/J genes and CDR3 were assigned using IMGT germline references. Reads were filtered out if the reads had weak V/J assignments (E-value above 1e-6), no CDR3, stop codons, out-of-frame junctions, or ambiguous translated residues. V3J clonotypes were defined by identical inferred V gene, J gene, and CDR3 amino acid sequence. Percentage overlap between repertoires was computed as shared unique clonotypes divided by the size of the smaller repertoire. Repertoire richness was assessed with RTK rarefaction, the Chao1 estimator, and Recon v2.1 estimates of unobserved clonotypes. Generation probabilities were computed with OLGA for all TCRbeta clonotypes obtained by the gDNA method from a handful of donors. The immuneACCESS repertoire file appears here via TCRdb, limited to in-frame rearrangements. These files lack a portion of the clones; in checked studies, under half of the deficit traces to unresolved V genes, and the cause of the others is not known. The DNA was the basis for D and trimming; V, J and clone size are from that table. This sample comprises more than 2 million clones, roughly 93% of them detected only once. The ten largest clones capture under 2% of the sample.

The CDR1 and CDR2 encoded by the germline V gene are MDHEN and SYDVKM. Spanning cysteine to phenylalanine, the CDR3 consists of 13 amino acids. The kept DNA is CDR3 alone, 39 bases in frame from the first base. The germline ends are 12 bases apart after V is trimmed by 5 bases and J by 8 bases. Study-wide conclusions, independent of this receptor: Naive subsets generally had larger estimated clonotype richness than memory subsets did. When a handful of donors were compared, the shared fraction of clonotypes was roughly 5% for naive CD4, around 3.5% for naive CD8, 2.3% for memory CD4, and 0.4% for memory CD8. Compared with non-shared clonotypes, clonotypes shared by all four sorted-subset donors had higher generation probabilities. Pairwise subsampling led to the expectation that sequencing depth would affect the degree of clonotype sharing among donors. Sampling was restricted to blood, and TCR repertoires in tissue are likely to differ from TCR repertoires in blood. Rarefaction of sorted-subset datasets indicated incomplete sequencing despite the large sequencing depth. The small number of donors limited the genetic and exposure-history diversity represented.

This clone occurred once. There is no known antigen for this receptor. Base qualities are not provided; no much larger clone lies one nucleotide away. The sequenced sample consisted of naive CD8+ T cells from PBMCs. The cell subset or site label, read with the paper, signifies: CD45RA+CCR7+. Rearrangement joined TRBV28 to TRBJ1-4; a weak D assignment points to TRBD1 (6 bases agree). The source of this sequence is a man in his late teens or twenties in good health. Some clones in this sample may be carry-over from other donors' samples. DNA sequence: TGTGCCAGCAGTGTAATACAGGGAGAAAAACTGTTTTTT. It codes for CASSVIQGEKLFF.